The 2 T cell receptor beta chains given below trace back to one sample, sequenced in a study of blood T cells in healthy people across ages. PCR was performed a second time for about 6 to 12 cycles using a sample-barcoded 5' primer and a J-beta primer mix. In TCRdb, the 5' RACE reads were re-called with MiXCR into one record per CDR3 protein. The sample contains 550,000 to 800,000 distinct CDR3 sequences, 32% of which appear only once. Sequenced: blood. These receptors came from a woman older than 75 in good health.

This clonotype was seen at least ten times. This rearrangement joins TRBV14 to TRBJ2-1; 10 bases agree with TRBD2. Looked up from germline, CDR1 is SGHDN and CDR2 is FVKESK. The CDR3 is made up of 15 amino acids. Losses at the gene ends were 4 bases for V and 8 bases for J; bases not matched to a gene: 8. CDR3 protein: CASSRKRGGLDEQFF. As DNA, the CDR3 is TGTGCCAGCAGCCGAAAGCGGGGGGGCTTAGATGAGCAGTTCTTC. The entire variable domain, with the rest obtained from reference TRBV14 and TRBJ2-1, is as follows: EAGVTQFPSHSVIEKGQTVTLRCDPISGHDNLYWYRRVMGKEIKFLLHFVKESKQDESGMPNNRFLAERTGGTYSTLKVQPAELEDSGVYFCASSRKRGGLDEQFFGPGTRLTVL.

This clonotype was detected ten times or more. The gene calls are TRBV3-1 and TRBJ2-5; D assignment may be TRBD1 or TRBD2 (5 bases each). V was trimmed by 0 bases and J by 5 bases, leaving 10 bases between them. The CDR3 runs 14 residues. Germline CDR1 reads LGHDT; CDR2 reads YNNKEL (reference sequence). CDR3 DNA: TGTGCCAGCAGCCAAGATCCGGGGCCCGAGACCCAGTACTTC. Amino acids: CASSQDPGPETQYF.